This T cell receptor (beta chain) is drawn from a study of response to subunit inactivated influenza vaccine (dated by TCRdb to the late 2010s). Regarding the study in general: Deep quantitative T cell receptor repertoire profiling was used in the study to track responses to a trivalent subunit inactivated influenza vaccine. Here is what the overall study found, with its caveats: It was suggested by the authors that each seasonal influenza vaccination may recruit only a limited number of new T cells.

This clonotype was seen a handful of times. The antigen it recognizes is unknown. The record has no base qualities; no much larger clone is one base away. The library was obtained by RT-PCR. Sequencer: Illumina HiSeq 2500. TCRdb cleaned the public reads at Q25 with fastp, built clones with MiXCR and kept in-frame beta chains. Every CDR3 protein is listed once, alongside the most common genes and DNA of its rows. The sample profile shows over 300,000 distinct CDR3 sequences; roughly a fifth of them were found once. The top ten constitute approximately 10% of the sample. From the cysteine up to the phenylalanine, the CDR3 has a length of 15 residues. Only the CDR3 DNA is retained, 45 bases long and in frame from the first base. Trimming removed 6 bases from V and 2 bases from J; the gene matches leave 7 bases unexplained. For CDR1 and CDR2, the germline V gene (reference sequence) lists DFQATT and SNEGSKA.

The specimen was PBMCs from blood, collected about 20 months after vaccination. This sequence was found in a man aged 50 to 75 who received an inactivated influenza vaccine. Donor details come from another sample of the same person, matched by shared clones. The chain links TRBV20-1 with TRBJ2-6, and 7 bases in between align with TRBD1. The DNA reads TGCAGTGCCAACCCCCAGGGGGCTGGGGCCAACGTCCTGACTTTC. Its translation is CSANPQGAGANVLTF.